This T cell receptor (beta chain) appears in the sequencing data of a study of control samples from healthy donors and cancer patients. The CDR3 is 15 amino acids. V was clipped by 3 bases and J by 4 bases, with 13 bases between them. CDR1 and CDR2 (germline): MNHNS, SASEGT. Here immunoSEQ multiplex PCR was the method, and the copy in TCRdb shows in-frame clones only, minus some. The data show 150,000 to 200,000 clones, 91% seen once. The sequenced sample consisted of blood. The V gene is TRBV6-1, the J gene TRBJ1-5, with D possibly TRBD1 on 5 matching bases. This TCR came from a woman aged 25 to 45 in good health. CDR3 coding DNA: TGTGCCAGCAGTGATTCGAGGGGCCGGAATCAGCCCCAGCATTTT. Amino acid sequence: CASSDSRGRNQPQHF.